The rows below give T cell receptor beta chains drawn from one sample of a study of T cell responses to AZD1222 COVID-19 vaccine. The method was immunoSEQ multiplex PCR; TCRdb's version includes in-frame clones alone and lacks a portion of them. This table has 130,000 to 150,000 clones, roughly 94% appearing once. This sample comprised peripheral blood, obtained on day 0 of AZD1222 vaccination. The receptor source for this set is an adult in good health. CDR3s include the opening cysteine and the closing phenylalanine or tryptophan. A D gene is named only where the DNA matches it firmly. The size of a clone is reported for some rows only, either as once, few or many, or as a class for expanded clones.

size	J	D	V	CDR3	DNA
.	TRBJ1-4	.	TRBV5-6	CASSSARAANEKLFF	TGTGCCAGCAGCTCGGCCCGGGCCGCTAATGAAAAACTGTTTTTT
.	TRBJ2-1	.	TRBV7-6	CASSPDYQNYNEQFF	TGTGCCAGCAGCCCGGACTACCAAAACTACAATGAGCAGTTCTTC
.	TRBJ1-1	TRBD1	TRBV30	CAWGTGMNTEAFF	TGTGCCTGGGGGACAGGGATGAACACTGAAGCTTTCTTT
.	TRBJ2-7	.	TRBV5-1	CASSWAGQIYEQYF	TGCGCCAGCAGTTGGGCGGGACAGATCTACGAGCAGTACTTC
.	TRBJ2-3	.	TRBV30	CAWSVHNLPDTQYF	TGTGCCTGGAGTGTACACAATTTACCAGATACGCAGTATTTT
.	TRBJ1-1	.	TRBV19	CASSTKPRQIRTEAFF	TGTGCCAGTAGTACGAAACCCCGACAGATCAGGACTGAAGCTTTCTTT
.	TRBJ2-7	.	TRBV6-5	CASSGTDYYEQYF	TGTGCCAGCAGCGGGACTGATTACTACGAGCAGTACTTC
.	TRBJ2-2	.	TRBV6-5	CASSPPTGELFF	TGTGCCAGCAGCCCCCCAACCGGGGAGCTGTTTTTT
.	TRBJ2-5	.	TRBV5-1	CASSLLLGGNQETQYF	TGCGCCAGCAGCTTGTTATTAGGCGGCAACCAAGAGACCCAGTACTTC
.	TRBJ1-1	.	TRBV5-5	CASSLTLGGRLGGTEAFF	TGTGCCAGCAGCTTGACGCTTGGAGGACGCCTAGGAGGCACTGAAGCTTTCTTT
.	TRBJ1-2	.	TRBV27	CASSFSGNYGYTF	TGTGCCAGCAGTTTTTCCGGTAACTATGGCTACACCTTC
.	TRBJ1-4	TRBD1	TRBV30	CAWQGVEEKLFF	TGTGCCTGGCAGGGGGTTGAGGAAAAACTGTTTTTT
.	TRBJ2-5	TRBD1	TRBV5-1	CASSRLTGGKETQYF	TGCGCCAGCAGCAGACTGACAGGGGGGAAAGAGACCCAGTACTTC
.	TRBJ2-1	TRBD2	TRBV5-1	CASSLFASGRYNEQFF	TGCGCCAGCAGCTTGTTCGCTAGCGGGAGGTACAATGAGCAGTTCTTC
.	TRBJ2-3	TRBD1	TRBV27	CASSSSGTGLDTQYF	TGTGCCAGCAGTTCATCCGGGACAGGGCTAGATACGCAGTATTTT
.	TRBJ2-7	.	TRBV30	CAWSVQTVGVPHF	TGTGCCTGGAGTGTTCAAACGGTTGGCGTCCCCCACTTC
once	TRBJ2-2	.	TRBV4-2	CASSQEEFGEGDGELFF	TGTGCCAGCAGCCAAGAGGAGTTTGGGGAGGGGGACGGGGAGCTGTTTTTT
.	TRBJ2-3	.	TRBV2	CASSPRGGLTDTQYF	TGTGCCAGCAGCCCCAGGGGGGGCTTAACAGATACGCAGTATTTT